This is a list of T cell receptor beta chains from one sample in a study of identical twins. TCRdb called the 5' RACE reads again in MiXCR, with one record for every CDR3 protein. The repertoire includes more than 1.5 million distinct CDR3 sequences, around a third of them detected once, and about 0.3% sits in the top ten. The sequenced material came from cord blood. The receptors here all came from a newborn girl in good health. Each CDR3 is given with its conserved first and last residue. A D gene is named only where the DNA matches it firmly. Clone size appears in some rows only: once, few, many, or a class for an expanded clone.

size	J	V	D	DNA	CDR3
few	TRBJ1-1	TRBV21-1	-	TGTGCCAGCAGCAAAGGGGAGGGGGGTACTGAAGCTTTCTTT	CASSKGEGGTEAFF
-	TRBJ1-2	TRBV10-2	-	TGCGCCAGCAGTGACAGGGCTATCGGCTACACCTTC	CASSDRAIGYTF
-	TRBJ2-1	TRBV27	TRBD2	TGTGCCAGCAGCCCACTCGGACTAGCGGGATCGGATGAGCAGTTCTTC	CASSPLGLAGSDEQFF
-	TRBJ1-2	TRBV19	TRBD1	TGTGCCAGTAGTGTTCGGACAGGTGGCTACACCTTC	CASSVRTGGYTF
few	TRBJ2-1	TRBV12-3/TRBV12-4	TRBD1	TGTGCCAGCAGTTCCGGAAGCAGACAGGGGTTTTACGATGAGCAGTTCTTC	CASSSGSRQGFYDEQFF
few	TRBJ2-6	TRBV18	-	TGTGCCAGCTCACCGTCCAACTCTGGGGCCAACGTCCTGACTTTC	CASSPSNSGANVLTF
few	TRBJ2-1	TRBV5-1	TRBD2	TGCGCCAGCAGCCGGGTTGTAGCGGGCCAGGACAATGAGCAGTTCTTC	CASSRVVAGQDNEQFF
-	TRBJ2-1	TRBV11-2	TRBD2	TGTGCCAGCAGCTCTAGCGGCATACTAATTTTCAATGAGCAGTTCTTC	CASSSSGILIFNEQFF
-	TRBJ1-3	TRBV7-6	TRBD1	TGTGCCAGCAGCAACCCGACAGGGGCCCCCAACATATATTTT	CASSNPTGAPNIYF
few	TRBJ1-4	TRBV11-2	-	TGTGCCAGCACTTGGGGTCTCCCAGCAACTAATGAAAAACTGTTTTTT	CASTWGLPATNEKLFF
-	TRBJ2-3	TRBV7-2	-	TGTGCCAGCAGTATAAGGAATTGGGGGCTCCACACAGATACGCAGTATTTT	CASSIRNWGLHTDTQYF
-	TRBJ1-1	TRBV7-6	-	TGTGCCAGCACCCCTTGGGGGGGGCCGAACACTGAAGCTTTCTTT	CASTPWGGPNTEAFF
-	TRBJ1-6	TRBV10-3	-	TGTGCCATCAATGGGCAGCCGAATTCACCCCTCCACTTT	CAINGQPNSPLHF
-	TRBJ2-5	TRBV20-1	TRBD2	TGCAGTGCTCGTGAATGGGAGGGCCTTATAGATGAGCAGTACTTC	CSAREWEGLIDEQYF
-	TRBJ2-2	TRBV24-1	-	TGTGCCACCATGGGTGGGGCGAACACCGGGGAGCTGTTTTTT	CATMGGANTGELFF
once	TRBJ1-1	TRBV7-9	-	TGTGCCAGCAGCCTTTTCCGTCCATCAGGGAACACTGAAGCTTTCTTT	CASSLFRPSGNTEAFF
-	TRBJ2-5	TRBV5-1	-	TGCGCCAGCAGCTCTAGTGGGGCTCCTCAAGAGACCCAGTACTTC	CASSSSGAPQETQYF
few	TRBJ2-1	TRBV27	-	TGTGCCAGCACTCTAGGGGCTGCCCTCCACGATGAGCAGTTCTTC	CASTLGAALHDEQFF
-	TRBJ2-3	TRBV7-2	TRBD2	TGTGCCAGCAGCTTAGGAGCGGGGGGGCCGTTTAATACGCAGTATTTT	CASSLGAGGPFNTQYF
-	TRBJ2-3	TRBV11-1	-	TGTGCCAGCAGTCGGGGACACGATACGCAGTATTTT	CASSRGHDTQYF
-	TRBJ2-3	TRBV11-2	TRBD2	TGTGCCAGCAGCTCCGGGACTACAACGCCAGATACGCAGTATTTT	CASSSGTTTPDTQYF
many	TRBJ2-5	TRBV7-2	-	TGTGCCAGCAGCTTATGGCGAGAGACCCAGTACTTC	CASSLWRETQYF
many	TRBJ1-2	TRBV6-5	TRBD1	TGTGCCAGCAGTCCACGACAGGGGACTAACTATGGCTACACCTTC	CASSPRQGTNYGYTF
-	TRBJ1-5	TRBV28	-	TGTGCCAGCTACAGGGCCTATAGCAATCAGCCCCAGCATTTT	CASYRAYSNQPQHF
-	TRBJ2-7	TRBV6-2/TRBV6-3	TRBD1	TGTGCCAGCAGAAATGGCGGGACAGGTCTCTACGAGCAGTACTTC	CASRNGGTGLYEQYF
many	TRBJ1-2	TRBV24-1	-	TGTGCCACCAGTGATTCCCGTGGGAGGGGAGTCGACTATGGCTACACCTTC	CATSDSRGRGVDYGYTF
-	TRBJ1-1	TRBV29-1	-	TGCAGCGTGACCCCAGCTGAAGCTTTCTTT	CSVTPAEAFF